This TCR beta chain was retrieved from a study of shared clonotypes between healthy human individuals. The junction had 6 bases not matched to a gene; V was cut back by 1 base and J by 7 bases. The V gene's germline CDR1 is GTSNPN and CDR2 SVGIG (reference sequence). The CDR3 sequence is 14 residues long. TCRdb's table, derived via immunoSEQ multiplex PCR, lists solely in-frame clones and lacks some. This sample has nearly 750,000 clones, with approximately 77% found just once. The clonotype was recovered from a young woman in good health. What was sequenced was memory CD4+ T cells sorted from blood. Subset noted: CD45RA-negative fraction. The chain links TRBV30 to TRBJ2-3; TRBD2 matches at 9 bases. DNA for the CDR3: TGTGCCTGGAGTGGCGGGACTAGCCTATATACGCAGTATTTT. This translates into CAWSGGTSLYTQYF.